This entry is about one T cell receptor (beta chain). Antigen specificity is unknown. The sample is drawn from a study of tumor-infiltrating lymphocytes in localized non-small cell lung cancer. Using immunoSEQ multiplex PCR, the repertoire was profiled, and TCRdb retains in-frame clones only, with some absent. The sample lists 11,000 to 15,000 clones, roughly 80% seen once, with approximately 2.5% in the top ten. Overall study findings and caveats: Tumor T-cell fraction was not associated with recurrence-free survival.

The length of the CDR3 is 14 residues. Per germline, CDR1 SGHNT and CDR2 YENEEA. The V gene end was trimmed by 2 bases and the J gene end by 4 bases; junction bases not matched to a gene: 3. The receptor comes from a human donor with non-small cell lung cancer. The sample consisted of lung tumor tissue. The chain links TRBV11-3 to TRBJ2-3; 7 bases match TRBD1. CDR3 sequence reads: CASSLRQGADTQYF. The CDR3 DNA follows: TGTGCCAGCAGCTTAAGACAGGGCGCAGATACGCAGTATTTT.